These T cell receptor beta chains were read from a single sample in a study of cytomegalovirus exposure and HLA in healthy donors. Sequencing used immunoSEQ multiplex PCR; TCRdb keeps in-frame clones, though not all of them. The sample has 150,000 to 200,000 clones; 75% to 85% are singletons. The sample consisted of PBMCs. All receptors come from a woman between 18 and 30 years old in good health and CMV-seropositive. Each CDR3 is given with its conserved first and last residue. Fields, in order: D gene, clone size, V gene, J gene, CDR3 DNA, CDR3 protein. A D gene is named only where the DNA matches it firmly. Size tells how often a clone was seen (once, few, many) or the class of an expanded clone, and some rows leave it out.

.	few	TRBV28	TRBJ1-5	TGTGCCAGCAGTTTTGAGGTTCAGCCCCAGCATTTT	CASSFEVQPQHF
TRBD1	.	TRBV6-5	TRBJ1-1	TGTGCCAGCATGAGGGGGCCGGGGAACACTGAAGCTTTCTTT	CASMRGPGNTEAFF
TRBD1	.	TRBV29-1	TRBJ1-1	TGCAGCGCCCCCGGGACAGGGGGCACTGAAGCTTTCTTT	CSAPGTGGTEAFF
TRBD2	.	TRBV6-1	TRBJ2-3	TGTGCCAGCAGTGGACTAGCGGGGGCCCCTGGCACAGATACGCAGTATTTT	CASSGLAGAPGTDTQYF
.	.	TRBV2	TRBJ2-5	TGTGCCATTTTTCGACAGGTTGGAGAGACCCAGTACTTC	CAIFRQVGETQYF
.	.	TRBV7-2	TRBJ1-1	TGTGCCAGCAGCTTAGAGCTCCGGAGCCCTGAAGCTTTCTTT	CASSLELRSPEAFF
.	.	TRBV15	TRBJ2-7	TGTGCCACCAGCAGGGGGGGGGCCCACGAGCAGTACTTC	CATSRGGAHEQYF
.	.	TRBV4-1	TRBJ1-2	TGCGCCAGCAGCCAAGAGGCCACACAGTTGCCGTATGGCTACACCTTC	CASSQEATQLPYGYTF
.	.	TRBV7-3	TRBJ2-5	TGTGCCAGCAGGGGGTCGGGACACCCGACGGGGGAGACCCAGTACTTC	CASRGSGHPTGETQYF
.	few	TRBV5-1	TRBJ2-1	TGCGCCAGCAGCTTGGATACGGACTATCCCTACAATGAGCAGTTCTTC	CASSLDTDYPYNEQFF
.	.	TRBV30	TRBJ1-5	TGTGCCGTTGGAGGGGGCAATCAGCCCCAGCATTTT	CAVGGGNQPQHF
TRBD1	.	TRBV6-1	TRBJ1-5	TGTGCCAGCAGTGTGGACAGGAGCAATCAGCCCCAGCATTTT	CASSVDRSNQPQHF
TRBD1	once	TRBV7-6	TRBJ1-1	TGTGCCAGCAGCTCCCAACAGGGGGCGCGGGGCACTGAAGCTTTCTTT	CASSSQQGARGTEAFF
TRBD1	few	TRBV9	TRBJ1-2	TGTGCCAGCAGCGTAGTGACAGGGAACTATGGCTACACCTTC	CASSVVTGNYGYTF
TRBD1	.	TRBV27	TRBJ1-1	TGTGCCAGCAGTCCACCTCCGGGACAGACAAACACTGAAGCTTTCTTT	CASSPPPGQTNTEAFF
.	few	TRBV6-1	TRBJ1-1	TGTGCCAGCAGTGAGAGGGAGAACACTGAAGCTTTCTTT	CASSERENTEAFF
TRBD1	few	TRBV4-3	TRBJ1-4	TGCGCCAGCAGCCAAGAAAGCAGGGGGGAAGAAAAACTGTTTTTT	CASSQESRGEEKLFF
TRBD2	.	TRBV10-3	TRBJ2-5	TGTGCCATCAGTGAGTCTAGCGGGGACCGTCAAGAGACCCAGTACTTC	CAISESSGDRQETQYF
.	.	TRBV29-1	TRBJ2-3	TGCAGCGCCTCCCCAGGACAGTTCACAGATACGCAGTATTTT	CSASPGQFTDTQYF
.	.	TRBV11-2	TRBJ2-3	TGTGCCAGCAGCTCGCTATTCCGAAGCACAGATACGCAGTATTTT	CASSSLFRSTDTQYF
TRBD1	.	TRBV2	TRBJ1-1	TGTGCCAGCAGTGAGTACGGACAGGGTTTGGCTGAAGCTTTCTTT	CASSEYGQGLAEAFF
.	.	TRBV6-6	TRBJ1-1	TGTGCCAGCGGTAACCCCCGTCAGGGGAACACTGAAGCTTTCTTT	CASGNPRQGNTEAFF
TRBD1	.	TRBV16	TRBJ1-2	TGTGCCAGCAGCCATCGCCGGGACAGCAATGGCTACACCTTC	CASSHRRDSNGYTF
TRBD1	.	TRBV28	TRBJ1-5	TGTGCCAGCAGTCCCTACAGGGGGGCGCGTCCCAACTTTGGCAATCAGCCCCAGCATTTT	CASSPYRGARPNFGNQPQHF
.	.	TRBV27	TRBJ2-7	TGTGCCAGCAGTTTTGCGGGGGCCCCCTACGAGCAGTACTTC	CASSFAGAPYEQYF
TRBD1	few	TRBV6-1	TRBJ1-5	TGTGCCTGTGGGGAGACAGGGACGTATCAGCCCCAGCATTTT	CACGETGTYQPQHF
TRBD2	.	TRBV4-1	TRBJ2-2	TGCGCCAGCAGCCGACCGACATCGGGACTAGGACGGATCAGTGGCACCGGGGAGCTGTTTTTT	CASSRPTSGLGRISGTGELFF
TRBD1	.	TRBV7-9	TRBJ2-7	TGTTCCAGCAGCTTATCCACAGGGGGAACGGGCTACGAGCAGTACTTC	CSSSLSTGGTGYEQYF
.	.	TRBV7-9	TRBJ1-5	TGTGCCAGCAGCTCCCGGGGAAATCAGCCCCAGCATTTT	CASSSRGNQPQHF
.	.	TRBV5-1	TRBJ2-7	TGCGCCAGCAGCCCCCCGGGTCGCTACGAGCAGTACTTC	CASSPPGRYEQYF
.	.	TRBV27	TRBJ2-2	TGTGCCAGCAGGATAACTACAGGACATAACACCGGGGAGCTGTTTTTT	CASRITTGHNTGELFF
.	.	TRBV7-2	TRBJ2-5	TGTGCCAGCAGCTCCCGCCGAAGATTAGAGGAGGAGACCCAGTACTTC	CASSSRRRLEEETQYF
.	.	TRBV19	TRBJ2-6	TGTGCCAGTAGTCAGACAGGACGGTATGTTCACTCTGGGGCCAACGTCCTGACTTTC	CASSQTGRYVHSGANVLTF
.	.	TRBV27	TRBJ1-6	TGTGCCAGCAGTAAGCCAGGGGAAAAACCCCTCCACTTT	CASSKPGEKPLHF
TRBD1	once	TRBV15	TRBJ1-5	TGTGCCACCAGCAGATCACCGGCCCTGGGGGACAGGGAGACACAGCCCCAGCATTTT	CATSRSPALGDRETQPQHF
.	.	TRBV7-9	TRBJ2-3	TGTGCCAGCAGCCCTGGACTCCGAGACACAGATACGCAGTATTTT	CASSPGLRDTDTQYF
.	.	TRBV11-1	TRBJ2-1	TGTGCCAGCAGCTTACGCCAGGGGTCTCGGAATGAGCAGTTCTTC	CASSLRQGSRNEQFF
.	.	TRBV14	TRBJ1-2	TGTGCCAGCAGCCACCGAACAGGGTTTGGCTACACCTTC	CASSHRTGFGYTF
TRBD1	.	TRBV18	TRBJ2-5	TGTGCCAGCTCAGGGACAGGGGCAGAGACCCAGTACTTC	CASSGTGAETQYF
.	few	TRBV28	TRBJ1-1	TGTGCCAGCAGTTTAAGGGCCCTCGGGGGGGCTCGCACTGAAGCTTTCTTT	CASSLRALGGARTEAFF
.	few	TRBV4-1	TRBJ1-5	TGCGCCAGCAGCCAAGTCAGAGGTAGGAGAAACGCTCAGCCCCAGCATTTT	CASSQVRGRRNAQPQHF
.	.	TRBV28	TRBJ1-4	TGTGCCAGCAGTCTCCAGGGTGGGCAGGCAACACTGTTTTTT	CASSLQGGQATLFF
.	.	TRBV18	TRBJ1-3	TGTGCCAGCTCACCTCGCAGGTTCGGAAACACCATATATTTT	CASSPRRFGNTIYF
.	.	TRBV4-2	TRBJ1-1	TGTGCCAGCAGCCAAGATCGGAACACTGAAGCTTTCTTT	CASSQDRNTEAFF
.	.	TRBV11-2	TRBJ2-7	TGTGCCAGCAGCTTCGCCCGAGGGCCCACCTCCTACGAGCAGTACTTC	CASSFARGPTSYEQYF
TRBD1	.	TRBV10-2	TRBJ1-5	TGCGCCAGCAGTTCTCGGACAGGGCGGAATCAGCCCCAGCATTTT	CASSSRTGRNQPQHF
TRBD2	.	TRBV7-8	TRBJ2-4	TGTGCCAGCAGCTTAGAGATTCTAGCGGGGGGGAAAGATCTAGCCAAAAACATTCAGTACTTC	CASSLEILAGGKDLAKNIQYF